The 29 T cell receptor beta chains listed next were all sequenced from one sample in a study of response to subunit inactivated influenza vaccine. TCRdb re-analysed the RT-PCR reads in MiXCR, keeping a single row per CDR3 protein. The table shows almost 250,000 distinct CDR3 sequences, with about 12% occurring only once. This specimen consisted of non-naive T cells sorted from PBMCs, obtained approximately 15 days before vaccination. All receptors come from a man in his fifties or sixties who received an inactivated influenza vaccine.

This clonotype was recorded a few times. V gene TRBV4-2 combines with J gene TRBJ2-5, with D tentatively TRBD2 (6 bases). The V and J ends lost 0 bases and 4 bases respectively, with 9 bases between them. CDR1 is LGHNA, CDR2 YNFKEQ, per germline. This CDR3 comprises 14 residues. CDR3 coding DNA: TGTGCCAGCAGCCAAGACGGGAGTCGAGAGACCCAGTACTTC. This gives the protein CASSQDGSRETQYF.

The chain carries TRBV6-5 and TRBJ1-2, with a possible D match to TRBD1 (6 bases). V was shortened by 2 bases and J by 6 bases, with 16 bases between the two germline ends. Germline V gives CDR1 MNHEY, CDR2 SVGAGI. CDR3 length: 15 residues. CDR3 nucleotides: TGTGCCAGCAGTTACGCCTCAGGGGCGGGGGATGGCTACACCTTC. Translating it yields CASSYASGAGDGYTF.

The V gene is TRBV7-2, the J gene TRBJ2-5; D uncertain. Germline CDR1 and CDR2: SGHTA and FQGNSA. Trimming left V 0 bases short and J 2 bases short, with 10 bases between. This CDR3 has 15 amino acids. The CDR3 sequence is CASSLALYRQETQYF. CDR3 bases: TGTGCCAGCAGCTTAGCGCTTTACAGACAAGAGACCCAGTACTTC.

This clonotype occurred many times. This chain uses TRBV7-9 with TRBJ1-4; D perhaps matches TRBD1 (6 bases). CDR3 length: 14 amino acids. Per the germline V gene, CDR1 is SEHNR and CDR2 is FQNEAQ (reference sequence). Between the trimmed V and J ends, which lost 2 bases and 8 bases, there was a span of 12 bases. Here the CDR3 DNA reads TGTGCCAGCAGCTTAAGGGGGTCCGACGAAAAACTGTTTTTT. It is translated as CASSLRGSDEKLFF.

This clonotype was recorded a few times. The chain couples TRBV4-2 to TRBJ1-2, with D perhaps TRBD1 (5 bases). Germline CDR1 is LGHNA and CDR2 is YNFKEQ. The CDR3 totals 16 residues. V dropped 0 bases and J dropped 5 bases, with 16 bases sitting between them. In DNA form, the CDR3 reads TGTGCCAGCAGCCAAGATGTCGGGGCCAATCCTTATGGCTACACCTTC. It is translated as CASSQDVGANPYGYTF.

Remarks on this clonotype: This may arise from a read error, as a much more abundant clone is one base away. The rearrangement joins TRBV7-3 to TRBJ2-1; TRBD1 matches 7 bases. Germline V CDR1 and CDR2: SGHTA, FQGTGA. The CDR3 consists of 17 residues. The CDR3 reads CASSLSPQGTTYNDQFF. The CDR3, as DNA: TGTGCCAGCAGCTTAAGTCCACAGGGGACAACCTACAATGATCAGTTCTTC.

This clonotype was counted many times. This chain uses TRBV7-2 with TRBJ1-5; 11 bases fit TRBD1. The V segment lost 5 bases and the J segment 6 bases; nucleotides outside the gene matches: 6. Germline V gene sequence: CDR1 SGHTA, CDR2 FQGNSA. The CDR3 is 15 residues long. The CDR3, as DNA: TGTGCCAGCAGCAAAGGACAGGGGGCATTTCAGCCCCAGCATTTT. This gives the protein CASSKGQGAFQPQHF.

This clonotype occurred a few times. The chain has TRBV5-1 and TRBJ2-3; 9 bases map to TRBD1. V shed 4 bases and J 4 bases; nucleotides not matched to a gene: 25. Germline loops: CDR1 SGHRS, CDR2 YFSETQ. This CDR3 region has 21 residues. The CDR3 DNA follows: TGCGCCAGCAGCGACGGGACAGGGCTTCAAGGGGCCCTAAACGTCCCAGATACGCAGTATTTT. Translation gives CASSDGTGLQGALNVPDTQYF.

This clonotype was detected only a few times. One end of the junction fails to match germline, which may point to a read error. The rearrangement joins TRBV3-1 to TRBJ2-1; TRBD2 aligns across 10 bases. CDR3 length equals 13 residues. Germline V CDR1 and CDR2: LGHDT, YNNKEL (reference sequence). CDR3 nucleotides: TGTGCCAGCAGCCAAGGGCTAGCGGGAGCTAGGATCTTC. Translating it yields CASSQGLAGARIF.

The chain uses TRBV15 and TRBJ2-5; D remains unclear. The CDR3 loop spans 14 amino acids. Deletions cut 3 bases from V and 4 bases from J, with 12 bases between. Germline CDR1 and CDR2: LNHNV and YYDKDF (reference sequence). The CDR3 DNA follows: TGTGCCACCAGCAGCCTAACCCTGAGAGAGACCCAGTACTTC. Protein sequence: CATSSLTLRETQYF.

This clonotype showed up just a few times. The rearrangement links TRBV6-1 to TRBJ2-7; TRBD1 matches 9 bases. CDR3 length: 18 amino acids. V lost 5 bases, J lost 5 bases, and 19 bases stayed unmatched. Germline V lookup: CDR1 MNHNS, CDR2 SASEGT. The CDR3 spells CASSLMGSGTGYSHEQYF. The CDR3 nucleotides read TGTGCCAGCAGTCTCATGGGATCCGGGACAGGGTATAGCCACGAGCAGTACTTC.

In its sample, this clonotype was seen a few times. The chain recombines TRBV4-2 with TRBJ1-2; D is ambiguous. The length of the CDR3 is 15 residues. Trimming removed 2 bases from V and 0 bases from J, with 10 bases in between. CDR1 LGHNA and CDR2 YNFKEQ come from the germline V gene. The CDR3 region is CASSQSGSTNYGYTF. The DNA of the CDR3 is TGTGCCAGCAGCCAATCCGGCAGTACTAACTATGGCTACACCTTC.

The chain uses TRBV6-2 or TRBV6-3 and TRBJ2-1; 10 positions match TRBD1. CDR3 length: 15 amino acids. V trimming: 7 bases; J trimming: 5 bases; junction bases outside the gene matches: 8. The germline gives CDR1 MNHEY, CDR2 SVGEGT. The CDR3 coding sequence is TGTGCCAGCACTATACACGGGACAGGGGACAATGAGCAGTTCTTC. This translates into CASTIHGTGDNEQFF.

This clonotype was seen at least ten times. V and J are TRBV4-2 and TRBJ1-1, with TRBD1 identical over 10 bases. The CDR3 spans 18 residues. The V segment lost 1 base and the J segment 1 base; nucleotides outside the gene matches: 9. The V gene's germline CDR1 is LGHNA and CDR2 YNFKEQ. CDR3 coding DNA: TGTGCCAGCAGCCAAGGCCCGGGACAGGGGATCCAGAACACTGAAGCTTTCTTT. It translates to CASSQGPGQGIQNTEAFF.

The table lists this clonotype with a few counts. The J gene is TRBJ2-7, the V gene TRBV20-1; D unresolved. Germline V CDR1 and CDR2: DFQATT, SNEGSKA (reference sequence). This CDR3 contains 10 residues. V was clipped by 6 bases and J by 6 bases, with 9 bases between them. The CDR3 sequence is CSAKQAEQYF. The DNA of the CDR3 is TGCAGTGCAAAACAAGCCGAGCAGTACTTC.

This clonotype appeared many times. The J gene is TRBJ1-1, the V gene TRBV4-3; tentatively, D is TRBD1 (6 bases). V gave up 0 bases and J gave up 11 bases, with 19 bases separating them. CDR1 is LGHNA and CDR2 is YSLEER in the germline V gene. The CDR3 loop spans 15 amino acids. DNA of the CDR3: TGCGCCAGCAGCCAAGAGAGGGGGGCAGAGAGGCTTGCTTTCTTT. It yields the protein CASSQERGAERLAFF.

This clonotype has at least ten counts. This chain connects TRBV7-9 to TRBJ2-1, with a weak D call TRBD2 (6 bases). The CDR3 runs to 15 residues. Looked up from germline, CDR1 is SEHNR and CDR2 is FQNEAQ (reference sequence). V was trimmed by 2 bases and J by 0 bases, leaving 8 bases between them. The CDR3 sequence: CASSLWRASYNEQFF. In nucleotides, the CDR3 is TGTGCCAGCAGCTTATGGAGGGCCTCCTACAATGAGCAGTTCTTC.

This clonotype was detected ten times or more. V gene TRBV27 combines with J gene TRBJ2-2; D uncertain. Germline V gives CDR1 MNHEY, CDR2 SMNVEV (reference sequence). V lost 0 bases, J lost 4 bases, and 6 bases lay in between. The CDR3 consists of 14 residues. CDR3: CASSLSKVTGELFF. The CDR3 DNA follows: TGTGCCAGCAGTTTATCGAAGGTCACCGGGGAGCTGTTTTTT.

This clonotype showed up many times. The chain has TRBV20-1 and TRBJ2-7; tentative D call: TRBD2 (6 bases). In germline, CDR1 is DFQATT, CDR2 SNEGSKA (reference sequence). V was cut by 5 bases and J by 6 bases, with 17 bases left in between. This CDR3 has 13 residues. DNA for the CDR3: TGCAGTGCTTCATCAGGGACCGGGGGCGAGCAGTACTTC. Residues: CSASSGTGGEQYF.

The V and J genes are TRBV30 and TRBJ1-6; no clear D gene. V shed 4 bases and J shed 9 bases, with 10 bases lying between them. CDR1 and CDR2 from the germline V gene are GTSNPN and SVGIG (reference sequence). The CDR3 covers 12 residues. The CDR3 DNA sequence: TGTGCCTGGAAACTGCCTGCTTCACCCCTCCACTTT. Its protein product is CAWKLPASPLHF.

The chain carries TRBV11-3 and TRBJ1-6; D uncertain. Looked up from germline, CDR1 is SGHNT and CDR2 is YENEEA. Trimming took off 1 base at V and 8 bases at J, with 6 bases between the two ends. The CDR3 is 13 amino acids. CDR3 amino acids: CASSLVRDSPLHF. For the CDR3, the DNA is TGTGCCAGCAGCTTAGTAAGGGATTCACCCCTCCACTTT. Filled out from reference TRBV11-3 and TRBJ1-6, the complete variable domain reads EAGVVQSPRYKIIEKKQPVAFWCNPISGHNTLYWYLQNLGQGPELLIRYENEEAVDDSQLPKDRFSAERLKGVDSTLKIQPAELGDSAVYLCASSLVRDSPLHFGNGTRLTVT.

V usage is TRBV4-2 and J usage is TRBJ2-5; 8 bases fit TRBD2. This CDR3 contains 17 residues. Per the germline V gene, CDR1 is LGHNA and CDR2 is YNFKEQ. V shed 3 bases, J shed 5 bases, and the junction held 14 bases outside the gene matches. CDR3 sequence reads: CASSQGPSGSNRETQYF. The CDR3 DNA reads as TGTGCCAGCAGCCAGGGGCCCAGCGGGAGTAATCGGGAGACCCAGTACTTC.

This clonotype was picked up a small number of times. The V call is TRBV28, the J call TRBJ1-4, with 7 bases matching TRBD1. CDR1 is MDHEN and CDR2 is SYDVKM in the germline V gene. This CDR3 comprises 15 residues. V lost 6 bases, J lost 0 bases, and 4 bases stayed unmatched. The CDR3 bases are TGTGCCAGCAGGGACGGGACAGCAACTAATGAAAAACTGTTTTTT. Its protein product is CASRDGTATNEKLFF.

The V call is TRBV6-1, the J call TRBJ2-4; a possible D gene is TRBD1 (6 bases). Germline V gives CDR1 MNHNS, CDR2 SASEGT. The CDR3 runs 14 residues. Trimming left V 3 bases short and J 4 bases short, with 10 bases between. CDR3 sequence (DNA): TGTGCCAGCAGTGAGGACAGACAGAAAAACATTCAGTACTTC. Protein: CASSEDRQKNIQYF.

Points on this clonotype: A much larger clone lies a single base off, so this may be a read error. V is TRBV20-1 and J is TRBJ2-7; D gene uncertain. Looked up from germline, CDR1 is DFQATT and CDR2 is SNEGSKA (reference sequence). The CDR3 runs to 14 residues. CDR3 nucleotide sequence: TGCAGTGCTGGAGATTCGACGTGGTCCTACGAGCAGTACTTC. The encoded protein is CSAGDSTWSYEQYF.

J is TRBJ1-6 and V is TRBV5-1, with 10 nucleotides matching TRBD1. This CDR3 has 15 amino acids. Germline loops: CDR1 SGHRS, CDR2 YFSETQ. Germline trimming cut 0 bases from V and 9 bases from J; bases unmatched to any gene: 3. The CDR3 region has the DNA TGCGCCAGCAGCTTGGACAGGACAGGGGGTTCACCCCTCCACTTT. It encodes CASSLDRTGGSPLHF.

Many counts were recorded for this clonotype. V usage is TRBV29-1 and J usage is TRBJ2-7, with a possible D match to TRBD2 (6 bases). This CDR3 has 12 amino acids. CDR1 SQVTM and CDR2 ANQGSEA come from the germline V gene. V lost 5 bases and J lost 4, with 12 bases in between. CDR3 protein: CSVWGGMYEQYF. The CDR3 DNA is TGCAGCGTTTGGGGCGGGATGTACGAGCAGTACTTC.

This rearrangement joins TRBV2 to TRBJ2-2; weak D call: TRBD2 (7 bases). V shed 7 bases and J shed 6 bases, with 9 bases lying between them. This CDR3 contains 12 residues. Germline V gives CDR1 SNHLY, CDR2 FYNNEI. The chain's CDR3 is CASKGGAGELFF. The CDR3 region has the DNA TGTGCCAGCAAGGGGGGGGCCGGGGAGCTGTTTTTT.

This chain connects TRBV27 to TRBJ1-1, with D uncertain. Looked up from germline, CDR1 is MNHEY and CDR2 is SMNVEV (reference sequence). V gave up 6 bases and J gave up 0 bases, with 20 bases separating them. This CDR3 comprises 17 residues. The CDR3 sequence: CASSPTFLLKVNTEAFF. CDR3 nucleotide sequence: TGTGCCAGCAGCCCTACGTTCTTACTAAAAGTGAACACTGAAGCTTTCTTT.